Listed below are T cell receptor beta chains from one sample, sequenced in a study of cytomegalovirus exposure and HLA in healthy donors. Clones were sequenced by immunoSEQ multiplex PCR, and TCRdb holds only the in-frame ones, with some missing. Here the sample spans approximately 150,000 clones, roughly 85% being singletons. Sequenced material: PBMCs. These TCRs come from a male donor in good health and CMV-seronegative. CDR3s include the opening cysteine and the closing phenylalanine or tryptophan. A D gene is named only where the DNA matches it firmly. Size values are once, few and many counts, or a class for expanded clones, and some rows have none.

-	TRBV9	TRBJ1-2	-	CASSPDPGAYGYTF	TGTGCCAGCAGCCCCGATCCTGGGGCCTATGGCTACACCTTC
once	TRBV21-1	TRBJ2-1	-	CASSKWGRKSGADNEQFF	TGTGCCAGCAGCAAATGGGGGCGGAAGTCCGGGGCCGACAATGAGCAGTTCTTC
-	TRBV4-3	TRBJ1-1	-	CASSQEELGAKPRGQNSEAFF	TGCGCCAGCAGCCAAGAGGAGCTCGGGGCCAAACCAAGGGGACAAAACTCTGAAGCTTTCTTT
-	TRBV9	TRBJ2-3	-	CASSFPAGDGDTQYF	TGTGCCAGCAGCTTTCCTGCAGGGGACGGAGATACGCAGTATTTT
-	TRBV27	TRBJ2-3	TRBD2	CASSPLGGGSTDTQYF	TGTGCCAGCAGTCCTCTCGGGGGAGGGAGCACAGATACGCAGTATTTT
-	TRBV12-5	TRBJ1-2	-	CASGFYLPSPFDYGYTF	TGTGCTAGTGGTTTCTACCTCCCTTCTCCTTTTGACTATGGCTACACCTTC
few	TRBV6-4	TRBJ2-5	-	CASSAEQETQYF	TGTGCCAGCAGTGCAGAACAAGAGACCCAGTACTTC
-	TRBV7-2	TRBJ2-1	-	CASSPQSTLHEQFF	TGTGCCAGCAGCCCCCAATCGACTCTCCATGAGCAGTTCTTC
-	TRBV4-3	TRBJ2-1	TRBD2	CASFPNSQGEASGVDNEQFF	TGCGCCAGTTTTCCCAACAGCCAAGGGGAAGCTAGCGGGGTGGACAATGAGCAGTTCTTC
-	TRBV4-1	TRBJ1-1	-	CASSQVGGGMNTEAFF	TGCGCCAGCAGCCAAGTTGGGGGGGGGATGAACACTGAAGCTTTCTTT
-	TRBV28	TRBJ2-1	TRBD2	CASSTRDYRYNEQFF	TGTGCCAGCAGTACCAGGGACTACCGATACAATGAGCAGTTCTTC
-	TRBV14	TRBJ1-6	-	CASSQDGTSPLHF	TGTGCCAGCAGCCAAGATGGCACTTCACCCCTCCACTTT
-	TRBV18	TRBJ2-3	TRBD2	CASSPTLAGSTDTQYF	TGTGCCAGCTCACCCACACTAGCGGGGAGCACAGATACGCAGTATTTT
-	TRBV7-2	TRBJ1-1	TRBD1	CASSKALVRDRGYTEAFF	TGTGCCAGCAGCAAAGCTTTGGTTCGGGACAGGGGTTACACTGAAGCTTTCTTT
-	TRBV27	TRBJ2-7	-	CASSQGWGTYEQYF	TGTGCCAGCAGTCAGGGGTGGGGAACCTACGAGCAGTACTTC
few	TRBV5-8	TRBJ2-5	-	CASWSLIRPETQYF	TGTGCCAGCTGGAGTCTTATACGACCGGAGACCCAGTACTTC
-	TRBV7-9	TRBJ2-3	-	CASSPLPSTTDTQYF	TGTGCCAGCAGCCCCCTACCATCCACCACAGATACGCAGTATTTT
-	TRBV10-3	TRBJ2-7	TRBD1	CAIRNGQGPGEQYF	TGTGCCATCAGGAACGGACAGGGCCCCGGCGAGCAGTACTTC
-	TRBV2	TRBJ1-3	-	CASRDRGVGNTIYF	TGTGCCAGCCGGGATCGGGGGGTAGGAAACACCATATATTTT
-	TRBV7-9	TRBJ2-1	TRBD2	CASSPKISGSYNEQFF	TGTGCCAGCAGCCCCAAGATTAGCGGGAGCTACAATGAGCAGTTCTTC
once	TRBV7-9	TRBJ2-7	-	CASSKELGQVYEQYF	TGTGCCAGCAGCAAAGAATTGGGACAAGTCTACGAGCAGTACTTC
-	TRBV7-6	TRBJ2-3	-	CASSASAADTQYF	TGTGCCAGCAGCGCCTCCGCCGCGGATACGCAGTATTTT
-	TRBV7-3	TRBJ1-2	TRBD1	CASSPNPGQLYGYTF	TGTGCCAGCAGCCCGAACCCGGGACAGCTCTATGGCTACACCTTC
-	TRBV7-2	TRBJ2-7	-	CASSSLIGEQYF	TGTGCCAGCAGCTCCTTAATCGGCGAGCAGTACTTC
-	TRBV28	TRBJ2-1	-	CASSPIAGVPHNEQFF	TGTGCCAGCAGTCCGATCGCCGGTGTCCCGCACAATGAGCAGTTCTTC